Following are 10 T cell receptor beta chains from one sample sequenced in a study of shared clonotypes between healthy human individuals. Repertoires were generated with immunoSEQ multiplex PCR, while TCRdb's copy carries only in-frame clones and drops some. The sample yields around 2.5 million clones, over 85% seen once. The sample taken for sequencing was naive CD4+ T cells from PBMCs. Subset: CD45RA+ positively selected. Receptor source: a man younger than 35 in good health. Some clones in this sample may be carry-over from other donors' samples.

In its sample, this clone was seen once. This chain links TRBV15 with TRBJ2-7, with D possibly TRBD2 on 5 matching bases. Germline V gives CDR1 LNHNV, CDR2 YYDKDF (reference sequence). There are 17 residues in the CDR3. V was pared by 0 bases and J by 5 bases, with 20 bases between. CDR3 DNA: TGTGCCACCAGCAGAGATCTGCCACTCATCCGAGCGGACGAGCAGTACTTC. Encoded protein: CATSRDLPLIRADEQYF. The full variable domain, rest sourced from reference TRBV15 and TRBJ2-7, is DAMVIQNPRYQVTQFGKPVTLSCSQTLNHNVMYWYQQKSSQAPKLLFHYYDKDFNNEADTPDNFQSRRPNTSFCFLDIRSPGLGDTAMYLCATSRDLPLIRADEQYFGPGTRLTVT.

The rearrangement uses TRBV11-3 and TRBJ2-7; perhaps D is TRBD1 or TRBD2 (5 bases each). Germline V CDR1 and CDR2: SGHNT, YENEEA. The V gene lost 4 bases and the J gene lost 5 bases, with 24 bases spanning the gap. CDR3 length: 17 residues. In DNA, the CDR3 is TGTGCCAGCAGCTCCACTTATGGGACCCCGGGCGTCGACGAGCAGTACTTC. Its translation: CASSSTYGTPGVDEQYF. The whole variable domain, filled in from reference TRBV11-3 and TRBJ2-7, reads EAGVVQSPRYKIIEKKQPVAFWCNPISGHNTLYWYLQNLGQGPELLIRYENEEAVDDSQLPKDRFSAERLKGVDSTLKIQPAELGDSAVYLCASSSTYGTPGVDEQYFGPGTRLTVT.

The chain couples TRBV29-1 to TRBJ1-2; D is uncertain. Trimming left V 4 bases short and J 6 bases short, with 18 bases between. This CDR3 region has 14 residues. Germline lookup yields CDR1 SQVTM and CDR2 ANQGSEA. CDR3 in amino acids: CSVALPGWVHGYTF. CDR3 DNA sequence: TGCAGCGTTGCCTTACCGGGGTGGGTCCATGGCTACACCTTC.

The V call is TRBV27, the J call TRBJ2-1, with 9 bases matching TRBD2. The CDR3 extends over 15 amino acids. Germline CDR1 MNHEY, CDR2 SMNVEV (reference sequence). V was pared by 2 bases and J by 3 bases, with 2 bases of the junction left unmatched. This CDR3 reads CASSLGTSRYNEQFF. The CDR3 DNA reads as TGTGCCAGCAGTTTAGGGACTAGCCGCTACAATGAGCAGTTCTTC.

The gene calls are TRBV6-8 and TRBJ2-2; 7 nucleotides agree with TRBD2. CDR1 is MNHGY, CDR2 SAAAGT, per germline. The J segment lost 5 bases and the V segment lost 10 bases, leaving 16 bases of the junction unmatched. This CDR3 has 16 residues. CDR3 sequence (DNA): TGTGCCAATCCCTTTATCTGGGCGGGAGAGACCGGGGAGCTGTTTTTT. This gives the protein CANPFIWAGETGELFF.

The chain is built from TRBV7-3 and TRBJ2-1; 9 bases line up with TRBD2. Losses at the gene ends were 1 base for V and 2 bases for J; bases not matched to a gene: 3. Germline-derived CDR1 and CDR2 are SGHTA and FQGTGA. CDR3 length: 16 amino acids. CDR3 nucleotides: TGTGCCAGCAGCTTAATGATAGCGGGAGCCTACAATGAGCAGTTCTTC. It is translated as CASSLMIAGAYNEQFF.

J is TRBJ1-5 and V is TRBV30; D unresolved. V was clipped by 5 bases and J by 0 bases, with 14 bases between them. Germline CDR1 GTSNPN, CDR2 SVGIG (reference sequence). The CDR3 length is 15 residues. CDR3 in amino acids: CAWALGHNSNQPQHF. CDR3 in DNA: TGTGCCTGGGCTCTTGGCCATAATAGCAATCAGCCCCAGCATTTT.

This rearrangement joins TRBV7-9 to TRBJ2-1; D may be TRBD1 or TRBD2 (5 bases each). There are 15 residues in the CDR3. Germline CDR1 is SEHNR and CDR2 is FQNEAQ (reference sequence). V dropped 1 base and J dropped 7 bases, with 14 bases sitting between them. The CDR3 nucleotides read TGTGCCAGCAGCTTAGTTTGGGGACCACGAAATGAGCAGTTCTTC. Translation: CASSLVWGPRNEQFF.

The rearrangement joins TRBV5-1 to TRBJ1-4; possibly TRBD1 for D (5 bases). The V and J ends lost 4 bases and 6 bases respectively, with 13 bases between them. Germline CDR1 reads SGHRS; CDR2 reads YFSETQ. The CDR3 sequence is 14 residues long. The CDR3 nucleotides are TGCGCCAGCAGCATAGGACATCAGGATGAAAAACTGTTTTTT. Translated, it gives CASSIGHQDEKLFF.

In its sample, this clone was seen a few times. This rearrangement joins TRBV6-1 to TRBJ1-1, with 7 nucleotides matching TRBD1. The V gene end was trimmed by 4 bases and the J gene end by 2 bases; junction bases not matched to a gene: 4. Germline CDR1 reads MNHNS; CDR2 reads SASEGT. This CDR3 has 14 amino acids. CDR3 DNA sequence: TGTGCCAGCAGTGGATACAGGGGAAACACTGAAGCTTTCTTT. It translates to CASSGYRGNTEAFF.